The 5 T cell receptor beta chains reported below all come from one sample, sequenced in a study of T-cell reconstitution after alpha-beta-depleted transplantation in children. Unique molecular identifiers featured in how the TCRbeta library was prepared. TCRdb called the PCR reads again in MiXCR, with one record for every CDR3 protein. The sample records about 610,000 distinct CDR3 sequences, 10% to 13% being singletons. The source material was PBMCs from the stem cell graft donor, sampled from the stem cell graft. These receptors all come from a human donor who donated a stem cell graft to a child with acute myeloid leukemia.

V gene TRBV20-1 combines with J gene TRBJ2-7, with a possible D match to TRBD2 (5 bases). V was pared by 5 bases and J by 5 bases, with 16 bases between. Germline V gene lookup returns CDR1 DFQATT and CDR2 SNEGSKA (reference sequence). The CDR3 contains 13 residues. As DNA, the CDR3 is TGCAGTGCTCCCCCAACTAGACCCCACGAGCAGTACTTC. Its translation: CSAPPTRPHEQYF.

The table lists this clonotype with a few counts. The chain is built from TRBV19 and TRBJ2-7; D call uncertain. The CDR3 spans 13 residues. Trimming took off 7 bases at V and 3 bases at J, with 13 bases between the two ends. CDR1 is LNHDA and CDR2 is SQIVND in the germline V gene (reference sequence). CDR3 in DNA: TGTGCCAGTACTTGGCTAAATCACTACGAGCAGTACTTC. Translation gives CASTWLNHYEQYF.

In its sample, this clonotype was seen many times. The CDR3 nucleotides read TGTGCCAGCAGCACACAGGGGTTTTCAGAGACCCAGTACTTC. The encoded protein is CASSTQGFSETQYF. V usage is TRBV12-3 or TRBV12-4 and J usage is TRBJ2-5, with TRBD1 matching over 7 bases. J gave up 4 bases and V 6 bases, and 8 bases lay outside the gene matches. The CDR3 length is 14 residues.

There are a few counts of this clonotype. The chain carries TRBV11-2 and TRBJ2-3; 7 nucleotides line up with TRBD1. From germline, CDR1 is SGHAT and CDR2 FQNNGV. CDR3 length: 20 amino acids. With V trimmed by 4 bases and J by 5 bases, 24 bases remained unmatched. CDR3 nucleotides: TGTGCCAGCAGCTCATCTCGTTGGGGTTCCGGGACAGTAGTAGTAGATACGCAGTATTTT. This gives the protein CASSSSRWGSGTVVVDTQYF.

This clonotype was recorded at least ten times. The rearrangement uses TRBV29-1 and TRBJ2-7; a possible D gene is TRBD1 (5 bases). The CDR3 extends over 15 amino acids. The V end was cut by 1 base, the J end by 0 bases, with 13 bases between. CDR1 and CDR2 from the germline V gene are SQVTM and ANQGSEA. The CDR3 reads CSVEVRRQLSYEQYF. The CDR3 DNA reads TGCAGCGTTGAAGTCCGTCGACAGCTCTCCTACGAGCAGTACTTC.